Listed below are T cell receptor beta chains from one sample, sequenced in a study of human T cells and chemical hapten exposure. TCRdb called the RACE reads again in MiXCR, with one record for every CDR3 protein. The table has tens of thousands of distinct CDR3 sequences, about 8.6% seen once. The sequenced material came from whole blood. Receptors originate from a female donor in good health. Some clones in this sample may be carry-over from other donors' samples. The CDR3 runs from the conserved cysteine through the conserved F or W. A D gene is named only where the DNA matches it firmly. Expanded clones are given a class, and other clones once, few, many or no size at all.

clone size	CDR3 length	J gene	V gene	D gene	CDR3 DNA	CDR3 protein
NA	17	TRBJ2-1	TRBV7-2	TRBD2	TGTGCCAGCAGCATAAGTAGCGGGCTCAGCTCCTACAATGAGCAGTTCTTC	CASSISSGLSSYNEQFF
few	13	TRBJ2-1	TRBV10-3	NA	TGTGCCATCGATCCAGATCAGGACAATGAGCAGTTCTTC	CAIDPDQDNEQFF
NA	13	TRBJ2-7	TRBV14	NA	TGTGCCAGCAGCCAAGCTGGGTTCCACGAGCAGTACTTC	CASSQAGFHEQYF
many	14	TRBJ2-1	TRBV2	NA	TGTGCCAGCAGTGAAGCGTCCCTGTACAATGAGCAGTTCTTC	CASSEASLYNEQFF
few	13	TRBJ2-5	TRBV28	NA	TGTGCCAGCAGTGTGACAGGCGGGAAGACCCAGTACTTC	CASSVTGGKTQYF
many	14	TRBJ2-3	TRBV7-2	NA	TGTGCCAGCAGCTTAGGGGCACAAACAGATACGCAGTATTTT	CASSLGAQTDTQYF
many	15	TRBJ1-1	TRBV9	TRBD1	TGTGCCAGCAGCTTTACAGGGGGCAAAGACACTGAAGCTTTCTTT	CASSFTGGKDTEAFF
many	15	TRBJ2-6	TRBV2	NA	TGTGCCAGCAGTGAGGGGGTCTATGGGGCCAACGTCCTGACTTTC	CASSEGVYGANVLTF
NA	14	TRBJ2-7	TRBV19	TRBD2	TGTGCCAGTAGTAGAAGCGGGGAGCGTTACGAGCAGTACTTC	CASSRSGERYEQYF
few	16	TRBJ2-3	TRBV29-1	TRBD1	TGCAGCGGCACCCCCCCAGACAGGGTAGGCCCAGATACGCAGTATTTT	CSGTPPDRVGPDTQYF
many	15	TRBJ1-6	TRBV3-1	NA	TGTGCCAGCAGCCAGGGAACCACTCGGAATTCACCCCTCCACTTT	CASSQGTTRNSPLHF
many	13	TRBJ2-2	TRBV29-1	NA	TGCAGCGTTGTCGGGGGTAACACCGGGGAGCTGTTTTTT	CSVVGGNTGELFF
NA	13	TRBJ2-1	TRBV6-1	TRBD1	TGTGCCAGCCCGGGACAGGGGGTCAATGAGCAGTTCTTC	CASPGQGVNEQFF
few	14	TRBJ2-3	TRBV28	NA	TGTGCCACAAGACTAAGGGGCTTCACAGATACGCAGTATTTT	CATRLRGFTDTQYF
many	15	TRBJ2-1	TRBV2	NA	TGTGCCAGCAGACCGGAGAGCAGCTCCTACAATGAGCAGTTCTTC	CASRPESSSYNEQFF
many	15	TRBJ2-2	TRBV5-1	TRBD2	TGCGCCAGCAGACAACTAGCGGGAGGTACCGGGGAGCTGTTTTTT	CASRQLAGGTGELFF
many	18	TRBJ2-7	TRBV27	TRBD2	TGTGCCAGCAGTTTATATCCCGTGGGACTAGCGGGAGCTTTAGTGCAGTACTTC	CASSLYPVGLAGALVQYF
few	14	TRBJ1-1	TRBV28	NA	TGTGCCAGCAGTTTGGCAGGTCCGAGCACTGAAGCTTTCTTT	CASSLAGPSTEAFF
few	15	TRBJ2-3	TRBV2	NA	TGTGCCAGCAATCAGCCATACCCTAGCACAGATACGCAGTATTTT	CASNQPYPSTDTQYF
many	15	TRBJ1-5	TRBV2	NA	TGTGCCAGCAGTGAATTCCAGAGGGGCAATCAGCCCCAGCATTTT	CASSEFQRGNQPQHF
many	15	TRBJ2-1	TRBV28	NA	TGTGCCAGCAGTTTATCATTGCTCTCCTACAATGAGCAGTTCTTC	CASSLSLLSYNEQFF